One and the same sample provided the 7 T cell receptor beta chains below, sequenced in a study of PD-1 blockade in classical Hodgkin lymphoma. Every patient had relapsed following autologous stem cell transplantation, and cohorts differed in brentuximab vedotin exposure. This table comes from immunoSEQ multiplex PCR, and its TCRdb copy is limited to in-frame clones, with some not included. The sample holds 50,000 to 75,000 clones, 88% seen once. The material was peripheral blood mononuclear cells (PBMCs), obtained before the second cycle of nivolumab. All receptors derive from a human donor with classical Hodgkin lymphoma.

This clone was found once. The J gene is TRBJ1-2, the V gene TRBV5-5; a possible D gene is TRBD1 (5 bases). Germline V gene data show CDR1 as SGHKS and CDR2 as YYEKEE (reference sequence). This CDR3 contains 15 residues. V was shortened by 1 base and J by 1 base, with 11 bases between the two germline ends. The CDR3 bases are TGTGCCAGCAGCTTGAATCCAGGGCTTAACTATGGCTACACCTTC. Protein sequence: CASSLNPGLNYGYTF.

The genes are TRBV5-1 and TRBJ1-2; the match to TRBD1 covers 9 bases. CDR1 and CDR2 from the germline V gene are SGHRS and YFSETQ. J was trimmed by 10 bases and V by 4 bases; bases with no gene match: 11. The CDR3 has 14 residues. The CDR3 here is CASSATGTGKNYTF. The CDR3 coding sequence is TGCGCCAGCAGCGCAACCGGGACAGGGAAGAACTACACCTTC.

The sample holds one count of this clone. The V call is TRBV10-1, the J call TRBJ2-7; no definite D call. Germline V gives CDR1 WNHNN, CDR2 SYGVQD (reference sequence). The CDR3 contains 13 residues. Trimming removed 6 bases from V and 0 bases from J, with 9 bases in between. In DNA, the CDR3 is TGCGCCAGCAGCCGAGGTCTCTCCTACGAGCAGTACTTC. Translated: CASSRGLSYEQYF.

The table lists this clone with a count of one. In DNA form, the CDR3 reads TGCGCCAGCAGCTTGGAGGGCCACTCCTACGAGCAGTACTTC. Translating gives CASSLEGHSYEQYF. The gene calls are TRBV5-1 and TRBJ2-7; D is unclear. The germline V gene has CDR1 SGHRS and CDR2 YFSETQ. There are 14 residues in the CDR3. With 0 bases removed from V and 0 bases from J, the gap between germline ends came to 7 bases.

The J gene is TRBJ1-4, the V gene TRBV7-9, with a possible D match to TRBD1 (6 bases). Germline lookup yields CDR1 SEHNR and CDR2 FQNEAQ (reference sequence). This CDR3 spans 14 amino acids. With 2 bases removed from V and 5 bases from J, the gap between germline ends came to 9 bases. CDR3 region: CASSLRTENEKLFF. The CDR3, as DNA: TGTGCCAGCAGCTTAAGGACAGAAAATGAAAAACTGTTTTTT. The whole variable domain, remainder taken from reference TRBV7-9 and TRBJ1-4, is DTGVSQNPRHKITKRGQNVTFRCDPISEHNRLYWYRQTLGQGPEFLTYFQNEAQLEKSRLLSDRFSAERPKGSFSTLEIQRTEQGDSAMYLCASSLRTENEKLFFGSGTQLSVL.

The genes are TRBV5-1 and TRBJ1-3; D gene uncertain. Germline V gene lookup returns CDR1 SGHRS and CDR2 YFSETQ. V was shortened by 0 bases and J by 0 bases, with 10 bases between the two germline ends. The CDR3 spans 16 residues. The CDR3 spells CASSLGMVGSGNTIYF. In DNA form, the CDR3 reads TGCGCCAGCAGCTTGGGAATGGTGGGCTCTGGAAACACCATATATTTT.

This CDR3 is CASSQRGVYGYTF. Written as DNA, the CDR3 is TGTGCCAGCAGTCAAAGGGGGGTCTATGGCTACACCTTC. The chain is built from TRBV28 and TRBJ1-2; the D gene is possibly TRBD1 (6 bases). The germline gives CDR1 MDHEN, CDR2 SYDVKM. The V end lost 5 bases, the J end lost 4 bases, and 11 bases lay between the germline ends. The CDR3 length is 13 residues.